These T cell receptor beta chains were read from a single sample in a study of shared clonotypes between healthy human individuals. Data came from immunoSEQ multiplex PCR; TCRdb stores just in-frame clones and leaves some out. Counted here are hundreds of thousands of clones, nearly 95% occurring once; the ten biggest clones make up more than 20%. What was sequenced was naive CD8+ T cells sorted from blood. The receptors originated from a man aged 25 to 40 in good health. Both conserved end residues are part of each CDR3. Each record gives: J gene, D gene, clone size, V gene, CDR3 DNA, CDR3 protein. The D gene is left open where the match is weak. Clone size is given for some rows only: seen once, a few or many times, or a class if the clone is expanded.

J gene: TRBJ1-2
D gene: NA
clone size: NA
V gene: TRBV19
CDR3 DNA: TGTGCCAGTAGTATTGTGACAGGAGCTAACTATGGCTACACCTTC
CDR3 protein: CASSIVTGANYGYTF

J gene: TRBJ1-2
D gene: TRBD1
clone size: NA
V gene: TRBV4-1
CDR3 DNA: TGCGCCAGCAGCCATTTAACCGGGACAGCATATGGCTACACCTTC
CDR3 protein: CASSHLTGTAYGYTF

J gene: TRBJ2-1
D gene: NA
clone size: NA
V gene: TRBV2
CDR3 DNA: TGTGCCAGCTTTGGCAATGAGCAGTTCTTC
CDR3 protein: CASFGNEQFF

J gene: TRBJ2-1
D gene: NA
clone size: NA
V gene: TRBV12-2
CDR3 DNA: TGTGCAAGTCGCTTAGCCCCGACTAGCGGGATCTACAATGAGCAGTTCTTC
CDR3 protein: CASRLAPTSGIYNEQFF

J gene: TRBJ2-7
D gene: NA
clone size: NA
V gene: TRBV28
CDR3 DNA: TGTGCCAGCGTTGGGGTTTCCTACGAGCAGTACTTC
CDR3 protein: CASVGVSYEQYF

J gene: TRBJ2-7
D gene: NA
clone size: NA
V gene: TRBV7-9
CDR3 DNA: TGTGCCAGCAGCTTAGGCCAGGGCCCAACCTACGAGCAGTACTTC
CDR3 protein: CASSLGQGPTYEQYF

J gene: TRBJ1-2
D gene: NA
clone size: few
V gene: TRBV4-1
CDR3 DNA: TGCGCCAGCAGCCAAGGGAGATACACCTTC
CDR3 protein: CASSQGRYTF

J gene: TRBJ2-1
D gene: TRBD2
clone size: NA
V gene: TRBV6-4
CDR3 DNA: TGTGCCAGCAGTGAAGTGGGACTAGCGGGAGGGGTTCCCTACAATGAGCAGTTCTTC
CDR3 protein: CASSEVGLAGGVPYNEQFF

J gene: TRBJ1-4
D gene: NA
clone size: NA
V gene: TRBV13
CDR3 DNA: TGTGCCAGCAGCTCTACCTCGGTCGGGGCTAATGAAAAACTGTTTTTT
CDR3 protein: CASSSTSVGANEKLFF

J gene: TRBJ2-1
D gene: NA
clone size: few
V gene: TRBV10-3
CDR3 DNA: TGTGCCATCAGTGATTCCGGCGGGGCCTACAATGAGCAGTTCTTC
CDR3 protein: CAISDSGGAYNEQFF